Sequencing of this TCR beta chain was carried out in a study of glioma-infiltrating T cells after dendritic cell vaccination. Whole-study context: Patients received autologous tumor lysate-pulsed dendritic cell vaccination between about 2002 and 2012.

Regarding the study as a whole: Only a small number of patients had complete blood and tumor samples.

In the case of this clone: Its matching antigen is unknown.

This table comes from immunoSEQ multiplex PCR, and its TCRdb copy is limited to in-frame clones, with some not included. Of 85,000 to 100,000 clones in the sample, about 85% were seen once. Trimming shortened V by 5 bases and J by 1 base, and 11 bases separated the two germline ends. The CDR3 extends over 14 amino acids. The germline gives CDR1 LNHDA, CDR2 SQIVND (reference sequence). Indicated time point: after dendritic cell vaccination, including at tumor progression/relapse. Fresh-frozen tumor tissue and more than two years of survival data were available for all. The source is a human donor with glioblastoma. Sequenced here: blood, sampled after dendritic cell vaccination. The J gene is TRBJ1-1, the V gene TRBV19; tentatively, D is TRBD1 (5 bases). CDR3 sequence: CASSVPQGNTEAFF. The CDR3 nucleotides read TGTGCCAGTAGTGTCCCCCAGGGGAACACTGAAGCTTTCTTT.